These 8 T cell receptor beta chains originate from one sample sequenced in a study of cytomegalovirus exposure and HLA in healthy donors. The PCR used 60 Vbeta and 13 Jbeta primers. The protocol was immunoSEQ multiplex PCR, while the TCRdb copy is restricted to in-frame clones and leaves out a portion. Of 170,000 or so clones in the sample, 80% were seen once. The source material was PBMCs. Receptors originate from a boy between 10 and 17 years old in good health and CMV-seronegative.

This clone has only one observation. This sequence joins TRBV7-2 and TRBJ2-7; TRBD2 matches at 9 bases. CDR3 length: 14 residues. The trim removed 1 base at V and 6 bases at J, leaving 4 bases unmatched. CDR1 is SGHTA and CDR2 is FQGNSA in the germline V gene. Here the CDR3 DNA reads TGTGCCAGCAGCTTAGGCGGGAGGGCTAGCGAGCAGTACTTC. It specifies CASSLGGRASEQYF.

V gene TRBV19 combines with J gene TRBJ2-1, with D perhaps TRBD1 (6 bases). The CDR3 has 15 amino acids. From germline, CDR1 is LNHDA and CDR2 SQIVND (reference sequence). V shed 1 base and J shed 2 bases, with 9 bases lying between them. This chain's CDR3 is CASSIVTGPYNEQFF. In nucleotides, the CDR3 is TGTGCCAGTAGTATAGTAACAGGGCCCTACAATGAGCAGTTCTTC. The variable domain in full, with the rest retrieved from reference TRBV19 and TRBJ2-1, is DGGITQSPKYLFRKEGQNVTLSCEQNLNHDAMYWYRQDPGQGLRLIYYSQIVNDFQKGDIAEGYSVSREKKESFPLTVTSAQKNPTAFYLCASSIVTGPYNEQFFGPGTRLTVL.

The table lists this clone with a count of one. The V call is TRBV29-1, the J call TRBJ1-1; 9 positions match TRBD1. The germline CDR1 and CDR2 sequences are SQVTM and ANQGSEA. Losses at the gene ends were 7 bases for V and 4 bases for J; bases not matched to a gene: 13. This CDR3 region has 15 residues. In nucleotides, the CDR3 is TGCAGCGACCTCGGATTGGGACAGGGATCCACTGAAGCTTTCTTT. This translates into CSDLGLGQGSTEAFF.

Of note for this clone: A junction end diverges from the germline sequence, so it may reflect a read error. The rearrangement links TRBV12-5 to TRBJ2-7, with a tentative D call TRBD1 (5 bases). CDR3 length: 14 residues. Germline V gene lookup returns CDR1 LGHNT and CDR2 FRNRAP. The DNA for the CDR3 is TGTGCTAGTGGTTTGTGGCAGGGCTCCGACGAGCAGTACTTC. Protein product: CASGLWQGSDEQYF.

V gene TRBV19 combines with J gene TRBJ1-1; D not resolved. Trimming removed 6 bases at V and 4 bases at J, with 21 bases between. The CDR3 is 16 residues long. The germline gives CDR1 LNHDA, CDR2 SQIVND (reference sequence). The CDR3 DNA reads as TGTGCCAGTAGGGAAATCGGCCGGTTGAGCGGCACTGAAGCTTTCTTT. It is translated as CASREIGRLSGTEAFF.

This CDR3 reads CASSPRNTGELFF. For the CDR3, the DNA is TGTGCCAGCAGCCCTCGGAACACCGGGGAGCTGTTTTTT. The rearrangement links TRBV7-2 to TRBJ2-2; D not certain. Germline lookup yields CDR1 SGHTA and CDR2 FQGNSA. V was pared by 5 bases and J by 1 base, with 5 bases between. The CDR3 loop spans 13 amino acids.

The genes are TRBV5-1 and TRBJ2-1; D might be TRBD2 (5 bases). The length of the CDR3 is 14 residues. Trimming shortened V by 7 bases and J by 2 bases, and 13 bases separated the two germline ends. The V gene's germline CDR1 is SGHRS and CDR2 YFSETQ. This chain's CDR3 is CASCEGGTYNEQFF. CDR3 coding DNA: TGCGCCAGCTGCGAGGGCGGAACCTACAATGAGCAGTTCTTC.

V and J are TRBV27 and TRBJ1-2; 8 bases align to TRBD1. The CDR3 runs 16 residues. V shed 3 bases, J shed 3 bases, and the junction held 9 bases outside the gene matches. Per germline, CDR1 MNHEY and CDR2 SMNVEV (reference sequence). CDR3 bases: TGTGCCAGCAGTTTCCAACACTCAGGGGGCGACTATGGCTACACCTTC. Translating it yields CASSFQHSGGDYGYTF.